A selection of T cell receptor beta chains follows, all from one sample in a study of blood T cell repertoires in COVID-19. Using immunoSEQ multiplex PCR, the repertoire was profiled, and TCRdb retains in-frame clones only, with some absent. The sample shows about 64,000 clones, approximately 90% of them seen only once. Sample: peripheral blood. The receptors derive from a human donor in a cohort sampled during active COVID-19. The CDR3 runs from the conserved cysteine through the conserved F or W. A D gene is named only where the DNA matches it firmly. Rows give clone size only sometimes, using once, few, many, or a class for an expanded clone.

clone_size j_call d_call v_call cdr3_nt cdr3_aa
- TRBJ2-7 - TRBV7-2 TGTGCCAGCAGCTTCCTAGACGGTTCCTACGAGCAGTACTTC CASSFLDGSYEQYF
- TRBJ2-6 TRBD1 TRBV19 TGTGCCAGTAGTATTGCACGGGACAGGGCCGCTGGGGCCAACGTCCTGACTTTC CASSIARDRAAGANVLTF
- TRBJ2-3 TRBD2 TRBV4-3 TGCGCCAGCAGCCAAGGGGGGACTAGCGGCACAGATACGCAGTATTTT CASSQGGTSGTDTQYF
- TRBJ1-5 - TRBV9 TGTGCCAGCGGGGGGGCAGACCACAATCAGCCCCAGCATTTT CASGGADHNQPQHF
- TRBJ2-2 TRBD2 TRBV6-2/TRBV6-3 TGTGCCAGCAGCAATTCATTAAGCGGGGCCGGGGAGCTGTTTTTT CASSNSLSGAGELFF
- TRBJ2-7 - TRBV11-2 TGTGCCAGCAGCTCCACAGGTGAGAGCTCCTACGAGCAGTACTTC CASSSTGESSYEQYF
- TRBJ1-4 - TRBV7-9 TGTGCCAGCAGCTTAGACGGTCCTTGGGAAAAACTGTTTTTT CASSLDGPWEKLFF
once TRBJ2-2 - TRBV18 TGTGCCAGCTCACCCGGGGGATCCACCGGGGAGCTGTTTTTT CASSPGGSTGELFF
- TRBJ2-3 - TRBV11-3 TGTGCCAGCAGCTTAGTGCGGGCAGATACGCAGTATTTT CASSLVRADTQYF
- TRBJ1-4 TRBD1 TRBV14 TGTGCCAGCAGCCATCACCAGCAGGGGGTTTTTGAAAAACTGTTTTTT CASSHHQQGVFEKLFF
- TRBJ2-1 - TRBV7-6 TGTGCCAGCAGCTTAGTGGCGGGGCCCTCCTACAATGAGCAGTTCTTC CASSLVAGPSYNEQFF
- TRBJ2-7 TRBD1 TRBV19 TGTGCCAGTAGACCGGGACAGGGTTCGTACGAGCAGTACTTC CASRPGQGSYEQYF
- TRBJ1-1 - TRBV7-2 TGTGCCAGCAGCTTAGATAGGAACACTGAAGCTTTCTTT CASSLDRNTEAFF
- TRBJ2-1 - TRBV4-3 TGCGCCAGCAGCCAACTATTGAGCTCCTACAATGAGCAGTTCTTC CASSQLLSSYNEQFF
- TRBJ1-1 - TRBV4-1 TGCGCCAGCAGCCAAGGGCTTAAGGAGGGAGCTTTCTTT CASSQGLKEGAFF
- TRBJ2-3 - TRBV6-2/TRBV6-3 TGTGCCAGCAGTTACTCCCATCTCCCAGGGGCAGATACGCAGTATTTT CASSYSHLPGADTQYF
- TRBJ2-2 - TRBV4-2 TGTGCCAGCAGCCAAGATCTTAGCTACACCGGGGAGCTGTTTTTT CASSQDLSYTGELFF
- TRBJ1-6 TRBD1 TRBV7-2 TGTGCCAGCAGCTTAAGTGCACCGACAGGGGGTAATTCACCCCTCCACTTT CASSLSAPTGGNSPLHF
- TRBJ2-7 - TRBV5-6 TGTGCCAGCAGCCCCCAATCCGCTAGCGTTAACTCCTACGAGCAGTACTTC CASSPQSASVNSYEQYF
- TRBJ1-5 TRBD1 TRBV4-1 TGCGCCAGCAGCCTAGGGACAGGGGGAAATCAGCCCCAGCATTTT CASSLGTGGNQPQHF
- TRBJ2-5 - TRBV3-1/TRBV3-2 TGTGCCAGCAGCCAGGACTATTCCCAAGAGACCCAGTACTTC CASSQDYSQETQYF
- TRBJ1-5 - TRBV19 TGTGCCAGTAGTTACCAGCGTTATAGCAATCAGCCCCAGCATTTT CASSYQRYSNQPQHF
once TRBJ1-1 - TRBV10-3 TGTGCCATCACTCCGTCCGTAGTGCACAGGGAAGCTTTCTTT CAITPSVVHREAFF
- TRBJ2-2 - TRBV9 TGTGCCAGCAGCCCCCCCCAAACGGCGAACACCGGGGAGCTGTTTTTT CASSPPQTANTGELFF
- TRBJ2-2 TRBD2 TRBV7-2 TGTGCCAGCAGCTTAGAAGCGGGGCACAACACCGGGGAGCTGTTTTTT CASSLEAGHNTGELFF
- TRBJ1-6 - TRBV15 TGTGCCACCAGCAGAGGGGCAGGGAATAATTCACCCCTCCACTTT CATSRGAGNNSPLHF
- TRBJ2-7 TRBD2 TRBV27 TGTGCCAGCAGTTTAAGGCCCGGGACTAGCGGGACATCTCTACCCTACGAGCAGTACTTC CASSLRPGTSGTSLPYEQYF